The T cell receptor beta chain described here comes from a study of T cell responses to AZD1222 COVID-19 vaccine (TCRdb year 2021). Study-level background: A total of 230 to 250 trial participants underwent TCR sequencing, of whom some 210 received two doses of AZD1222 and about 25 received two doses of the MenACWY control vaccine. Trial participants were enrolled by age into 18-55, 56-69 and 70-plus year subgroups, with 148, 28 and 57 TCR-sequenced participants respectively. Results and caveats for the whole study, not just this receptor: Conclusions about previously exposed vaccinees are limited, since just a handful of AZD1222 recipients were seropositive for SARS-CoV-2 at baseline. Most participants were white British and females outnumbered males, and the authors suggested that clonal diversity may have been underestimated. In the small 56-69-year group, the increase in depth fell short of significance, most likely because of low power. A significant rise in spike-specific TCR breadth and depth was observed after two AZD1222 doses relative to day 0 and relative to MenACWY recipients. Because no samples from the day 14 peak response were available, repertoires could be characterized only after the peak T cell response. The vaccine-associated CD4 TCRs covered the entire spike protein, and the dominant responses fell in regions 160-218 and 743-854. Reportedly, close to half of the unique spike-specific TCRs recognized epitopes lying outside the regions that are mutated in the B.1.351 and B.1.1.7 variants.

The time point label, as the study defines it: about 28 days (+/-7) after the second vaccine dose. AZD1222 recipients whose second dose came at about 4 weeks and those whose second dose came at about 12 weeks were combined into one group, since spike-specific TCR depth and breadth did not differ between the two schedules. Vaccinee samples came from UK trials COV001 and COV002, including a single-blind randomized controlled phase 2/3 trial of AZD1222 (ChAdOx1 nCoV-19) in healthy adults. Trial participant PBMC samples were collected at day 0 and day 28 after the second dose for TCRbeta chain sequencing. For this clone: Its antigen is not yet known. Per-nucleotide qualities are absent, and no much larger clonotype sits a single base away.

The CDR3 regions of human TCRbeta chains were analyzed by immunosequencing. The authors processed their data as follows. Repertoire TCRs were matched against a reference library of SARS-CoV-2-specific TCRs generated with the MIRA antigen-specificity platform. Breadth was defined as the fraction of unique TCRs that were SARS-CoV-2-associated. Depth was defined as the fraction of total T cells that were SARS-CoV-2-associated. Using the MIRA data, every spike-specific TCR was mapped to the spike region that the TCR reacted to and assigned to either a CD4 or a CD8 class. Log10-transformed breadth and depth values were compared by one-way ANOVA with Sidak's multiple comparisons tests. The immuneACCESS repertoire file appears here via TCRdb, limited to in-frame rearrangements. These files lack a portion of the clones; in checked studies, under half of the deficit traces to unresolved V genes, and the cause of the others is not known. From that table come the V and J calls and clone size; the DNA was used to work out D and trimming. The sample table shows tens of thousands of clones, and 80% to 95% are seen once. In total, the top ten clones hold around 28% of the sample.

Including cysteine and phenylalanine, the CDR3 has 18 amino acids. The sequence is cut down to CDR3 DNA, 54 bases in frame from base 1. V is cut by 3 bases and J by 5 bases, and the space between the germline ends is 25 bases. The germline V gene specifies MDHEN as CDR1 and SYDVKM as CDR2. The sequence is built from TRBV28 and TRBJ1-1, with TRBD1 as a weak D call on 5 bases. The TCR originated in an adult who received the AZD1222 COVID-19 vaccine. Sequencing was performed on peripheral blood, taken 28 days after the second AZD1222 dose. The CDR3 region reads CASSFFSTANDGKTEAFF. The nucleotides are TGTGCCAGCAGTTTCTTCTCGACAGCAAACGACGGGAAGACTGAAGCTTTCTTT. With the rest looked up from the reference TRBV28 and TRBJ1-1 genes rather than sequenced, the full variable domain is DVKVTQSSRYLVKRTGEKVFLECVQDMDHENMFWYRQDPGLGLRLIYFSYDVKMKEKGDIPEGYSVSREKKERFSLILESASTNQTSMYLCASSFFSTANDGKTEAFFGQGTRLTVV.